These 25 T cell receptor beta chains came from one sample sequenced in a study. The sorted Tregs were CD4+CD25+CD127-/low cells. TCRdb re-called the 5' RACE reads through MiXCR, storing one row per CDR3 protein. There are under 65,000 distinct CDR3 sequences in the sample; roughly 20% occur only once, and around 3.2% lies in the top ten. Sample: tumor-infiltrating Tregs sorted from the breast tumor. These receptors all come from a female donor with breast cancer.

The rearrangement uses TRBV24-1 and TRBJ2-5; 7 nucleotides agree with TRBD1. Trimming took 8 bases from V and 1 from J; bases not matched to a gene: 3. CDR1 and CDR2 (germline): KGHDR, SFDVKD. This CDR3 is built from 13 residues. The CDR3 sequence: CATNDRAQETQYF. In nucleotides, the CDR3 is TGTGCCACCAACGACAGGGCCCAAGAGACCCAGTACTTC.

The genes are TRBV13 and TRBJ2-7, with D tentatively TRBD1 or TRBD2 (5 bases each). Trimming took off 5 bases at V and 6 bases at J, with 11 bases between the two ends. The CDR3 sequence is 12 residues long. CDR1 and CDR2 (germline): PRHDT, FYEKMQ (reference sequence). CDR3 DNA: TGTGCCAGCAGCATCGAGGGGAGCGAGCAGTACTTC. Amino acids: CASSIEGSEQYF.

The CDR3 loop is CASSQDGRAWGQPQHF. The CDR3 DNA follows: TGCGCCAGCAGCCAAGATGGCAGGGCATGGGGTCAGCCCCAGCATTTT. V usage is TRBV4-1 and J usage is TRBJ1-5; weak D call: TRBD1 (5 bases). The V end was cut by 0 bases, the J end by 6 bases, with 15 bases between. Germline-derived CDR1 and CDR2 are MGHRA and YSYEKL. There are 16 residues in the CDR3.

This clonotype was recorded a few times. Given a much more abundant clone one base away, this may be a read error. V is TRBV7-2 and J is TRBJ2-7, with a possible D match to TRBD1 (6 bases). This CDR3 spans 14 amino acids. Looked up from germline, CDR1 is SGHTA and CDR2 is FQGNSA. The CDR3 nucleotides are TGTGCCGGCAGCTCGTACAGGGAATACTACGAGCAGTACTTC. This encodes CAGSSYREYYEQYF.

The CDR3 nucleotides are TGTGCCAGCAAGGGGCCAGGAAAAGAGACCCAGTACTTC. Translated, it gives CASKGPGKETQYF. The chain carries TRBV7-9 and TRBJ2-5; a possible D gene is TRBD1 (5 bases). Germline V CDR1 and CDR2: SEHNR, FQNEAQ (reference sequence). V lost 7 bases, J lost 3 bases, and 12 bases lay in between. The CDR3 spans 13 residues.

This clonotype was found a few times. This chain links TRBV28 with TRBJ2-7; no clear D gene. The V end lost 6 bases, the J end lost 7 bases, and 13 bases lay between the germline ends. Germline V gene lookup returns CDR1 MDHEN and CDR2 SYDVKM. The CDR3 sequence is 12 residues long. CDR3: CASRSLGREQYF. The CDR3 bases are TGTGCCAGCAGATCCTTAGGGCGGGAGCAGTACTTC.

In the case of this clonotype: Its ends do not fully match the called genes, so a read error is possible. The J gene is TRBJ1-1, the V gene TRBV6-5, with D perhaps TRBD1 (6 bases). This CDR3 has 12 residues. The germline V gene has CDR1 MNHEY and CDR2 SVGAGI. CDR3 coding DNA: TGTGCCAGCAGTTACGAGGCAGGGGAAGCTCTCTTT. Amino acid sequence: CASSYEAGEALF.

CDR3 in DNA: TGTGCCAGCAGCTTAAGGACACTGCGGCCCCAGCATTTT. Translated, it gives CASSLRTLRPQHF. The chain combines TRBV7-3 with TRBJ1-5; a weak D match, TRBD1 (5 bases). Germline CDR1 SGHTA, CDR2 FQGTGA. V shed 1 base and J shed 9 bases, with 10 bases lying between them. The CDR3 is 13 amino acids.

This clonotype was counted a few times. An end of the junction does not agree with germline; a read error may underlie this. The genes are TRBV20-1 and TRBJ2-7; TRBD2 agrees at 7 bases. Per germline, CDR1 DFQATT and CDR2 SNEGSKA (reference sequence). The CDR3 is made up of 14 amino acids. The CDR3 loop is CCARVAGEAYEQYF. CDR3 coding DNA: TGCTGTGCTAGAGTTGCGGGAGAGGCCTACGAGCAGTACTTC.

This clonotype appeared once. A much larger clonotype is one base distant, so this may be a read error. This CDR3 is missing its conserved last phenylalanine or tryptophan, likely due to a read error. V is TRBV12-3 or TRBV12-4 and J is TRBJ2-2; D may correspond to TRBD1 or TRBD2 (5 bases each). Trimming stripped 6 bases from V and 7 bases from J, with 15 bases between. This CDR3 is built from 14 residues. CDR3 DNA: TGTGCCAGCAGAGCCGGGACCCTGAACGGGGAGCTGTTTCTT. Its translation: CASRAGTLNGELFL.

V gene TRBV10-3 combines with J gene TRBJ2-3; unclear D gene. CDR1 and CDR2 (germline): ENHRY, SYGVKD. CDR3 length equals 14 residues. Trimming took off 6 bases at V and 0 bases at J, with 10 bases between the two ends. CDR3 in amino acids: CAIRSLRSTDTQYF. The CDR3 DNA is TGTGCCATCAGGTCACTTAGGAGCACAGATACGCAGTATTTT.

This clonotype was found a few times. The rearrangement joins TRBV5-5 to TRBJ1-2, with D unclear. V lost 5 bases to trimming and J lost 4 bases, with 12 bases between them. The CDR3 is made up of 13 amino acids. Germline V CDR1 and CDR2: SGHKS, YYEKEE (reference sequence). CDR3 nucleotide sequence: TGTGCCAGCAGAGGAGTGGACCGCTATGGCTACACCTTC. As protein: CASRGVDRYGYTF.

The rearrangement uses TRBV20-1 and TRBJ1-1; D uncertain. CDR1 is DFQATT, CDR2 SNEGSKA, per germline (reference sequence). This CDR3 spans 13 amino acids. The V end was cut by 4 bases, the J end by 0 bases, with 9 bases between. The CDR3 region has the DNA TGCAGTGCTAACCAGAAGGTGAACACTGAAGCTTTCTTT. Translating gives CSANQKVNTEAFF.

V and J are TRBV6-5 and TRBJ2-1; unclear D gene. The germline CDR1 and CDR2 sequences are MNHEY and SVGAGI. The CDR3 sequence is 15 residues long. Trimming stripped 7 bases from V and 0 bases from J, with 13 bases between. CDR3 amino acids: CASTHSGNSYNEQFF. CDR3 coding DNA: TGTGCCAGCACCCACTCCGGAAACTCCTACAATGAGCAGTTCTTC.

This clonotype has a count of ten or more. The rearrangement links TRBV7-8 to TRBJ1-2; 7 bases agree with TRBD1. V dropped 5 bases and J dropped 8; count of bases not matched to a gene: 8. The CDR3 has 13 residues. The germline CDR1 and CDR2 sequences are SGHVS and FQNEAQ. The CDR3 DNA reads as TGTGCCAGCAGCGTACTACAGGGGAACGGCTACACCTTC. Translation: CASSVLQGNGYTF.

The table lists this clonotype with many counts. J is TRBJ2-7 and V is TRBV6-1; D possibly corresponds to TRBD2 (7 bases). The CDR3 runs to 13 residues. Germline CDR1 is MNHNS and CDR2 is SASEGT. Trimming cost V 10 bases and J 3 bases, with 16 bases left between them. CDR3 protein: CATLEGGHYEQYF. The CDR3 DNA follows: TGTGCCACCCTGGAGGGGGGGCACTACGAGCAGTACTTC.

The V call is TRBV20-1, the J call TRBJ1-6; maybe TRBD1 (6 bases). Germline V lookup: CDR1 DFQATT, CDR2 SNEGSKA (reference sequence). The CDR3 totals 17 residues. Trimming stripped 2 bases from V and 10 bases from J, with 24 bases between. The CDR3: CSARIANLGQRGSPLHF. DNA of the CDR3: TGCAGTGCTAGAATTGCCAACTTAGGACAGAGGGGATCACCCCTCCACTTT.

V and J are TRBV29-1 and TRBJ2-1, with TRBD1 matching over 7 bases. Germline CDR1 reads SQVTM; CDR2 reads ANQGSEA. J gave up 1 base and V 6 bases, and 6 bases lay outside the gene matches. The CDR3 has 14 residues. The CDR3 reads CSVPGTESYNEQFF. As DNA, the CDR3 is TGCAGCGTGCCCGGGACAGAATCCTACAATGAGCAGTTCTTC.

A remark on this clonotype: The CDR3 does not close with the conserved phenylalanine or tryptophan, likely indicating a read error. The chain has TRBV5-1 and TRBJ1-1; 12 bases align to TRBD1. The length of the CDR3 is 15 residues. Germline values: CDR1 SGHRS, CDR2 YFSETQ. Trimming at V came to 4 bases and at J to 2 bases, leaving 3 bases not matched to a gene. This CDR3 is CASSQGQGANTEAFC. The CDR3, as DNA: TGCGCCAGCAGCCAGGGACAGGGGGCAAACACTGAAGCTTTCTGT.

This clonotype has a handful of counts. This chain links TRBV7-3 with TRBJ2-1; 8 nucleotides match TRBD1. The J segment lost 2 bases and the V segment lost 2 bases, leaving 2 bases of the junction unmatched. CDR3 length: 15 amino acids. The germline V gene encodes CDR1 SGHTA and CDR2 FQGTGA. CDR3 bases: TGTGCCAGCAGCTTAGGGACAGGAACCTACAATGAGCAGTTCTTC. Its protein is CASSLGTGTYNEQFF.

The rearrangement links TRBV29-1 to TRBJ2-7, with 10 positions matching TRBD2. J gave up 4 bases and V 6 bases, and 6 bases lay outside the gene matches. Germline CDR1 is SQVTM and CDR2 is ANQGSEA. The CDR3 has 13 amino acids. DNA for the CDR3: TGCAGCGTCGGTACTAGCGGGAATTACGAGCAGTACTTC. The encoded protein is CSVGTSGNYEQYF.

The CDR3 DNA is TGTGCCACCCGGGACAGGCGCAGCGCAGATACGCAGTATTTT. Translating it yields CATRDRRSADTQYF. The chain uses TRBV28 and TRBJ2-3; 8 nucleotides line up with TRBD1. Germline V gene data show CDR1 as MDHEN and CDR2 as SYDVKM. CDR3 length: 14 amino acids. With V trimmed by 10 bases and J by 4 bases, 10 bases remained unmatched.

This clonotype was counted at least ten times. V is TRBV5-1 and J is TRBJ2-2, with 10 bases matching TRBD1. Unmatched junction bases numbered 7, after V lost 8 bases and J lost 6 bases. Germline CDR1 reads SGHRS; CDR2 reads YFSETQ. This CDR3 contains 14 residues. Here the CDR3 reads CASSTGGVAGELFF. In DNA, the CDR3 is TGCGCCAGTTCGACAGGGGGCGTAGCCGGGGAGCTGTTTTTT. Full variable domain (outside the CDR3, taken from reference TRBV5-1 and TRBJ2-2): KAGVTQTPRYLIKTRGQQVTLSCSPISGHRSVSWYQQTPGQGLQFLFEYFSETQRNKGNFPGRFSGRQFSNSRSEMNVSTLELGDSALYLCASSTGGVAGELFFGEGSRLTVL.

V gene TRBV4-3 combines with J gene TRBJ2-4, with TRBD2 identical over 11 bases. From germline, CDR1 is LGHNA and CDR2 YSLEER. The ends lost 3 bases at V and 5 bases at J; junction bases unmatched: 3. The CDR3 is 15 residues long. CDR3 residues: CASSQSLAGENIQYF. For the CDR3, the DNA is TGCGCCAGCAGCCAGTCACTAGCGGGAGAAAACATTCAGTACTTC.

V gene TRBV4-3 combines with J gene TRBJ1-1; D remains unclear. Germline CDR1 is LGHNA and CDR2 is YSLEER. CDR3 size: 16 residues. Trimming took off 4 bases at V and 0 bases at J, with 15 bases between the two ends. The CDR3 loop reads CASSLEVASMNTEAFF. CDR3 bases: TGCGCCAGCAGCCTAGAAGTCGCGTCTATGAACACTGAAGCTTTCTTT.